The 15 T cell receptor beta chains reported below all come from one sample, sequenced in a study of T cells expressing NK-cell markers. TCRdb reprocessed the 5' RACE reads and stores each CDR3 protein as one record, lacking DNA. Listed are approximately 170,000 distinct CDR3 sequences; just over 20% falls within the top ten. The sequenced sample consisted of blood T cells: a sorted CD56 or NKG2C T cell subset, CD4+ or CD8+ T cells, or bulk PBMC T cells (not recorded which). These receptors all stem from a man between 18 and 69 years old in good health.

The chain links TRBV28 to TRBJ1-2. The CDR3 length is 13 residues. Germline CDR1 MDHEN, CDR2 SYDVKM. The CDR3 spells CASSLFGRAGYTF.

The gene calls are TRBV2 and TRBJ2-5; TCRdb returns TRBD1, unconfirmable since there is no DNA. The CDR3 has 17 residues. The V gene's germline CDR1 is SNHLY and CDR2 FYNNEI. The CDR3 sequence: CASSEEGGGNAQETQYF.

This chain connects TRBV11-2 to TRBJ2-5; as DNA is missing, the TRBD2 call by TCRdb cannot be tested. Germline V gives CDR1 SGHAT, CDR2 FQNNGV. CDR3 length: 17 residues. The CDR3 reads CASSLGLAGGVQETQYF.

The V and J genes are TRBV12-3 or TRBV12-4 and TRBJ2-7; TCRdb designates TRBD2, a call that cannot be tested without DNA. The CDR3 runs 20 residues. This CDR3 reads CASIPFAPPPGLQGGYEQYF.

The chain links TRBV5-1 to TRBJ2-6. The CDR3 is made up of 17 amino acids. Germline assignment: CDR1 SGHRS and CDR2 YFSETQ. The CDR3 spells CASSLAGLPSGANVLTF.

V gene TRBV6-1 combines with J gene TRBJ1-2; no DNA is available, so the TRBD1 call from TCRdb remains unchecked. CDR3 length: 14 amino acids. Germline V gene sequence: CDR1 MNHNS, CDR2 SASEGT. This CDR3 reads CASSGTGNYYGYTF.

The gene calls are TRBV6-5 and TRBJ1-1; lacking DNA, the TRBD1 call made by TCRdb goes unchecked. The CDR3 extends over 18 amino acids. Looked up from germline, CDR1 is MNHEY and CDR2 is SVGAGI. The CDR3 loop reads CASSPKTGAHIKYTEAFF.

V usage is TRBV5-5 and J usage is TRBJ2-7. This CDR3 is built from 14 residues. From germline, CDR1 is SGHKS and CDR2 YYEKEE (reference sequence). CDR3 amino acids: CASSLVGRTYEQYF. The whole variable domain, filled in from reference TRBV5-5 and TRBJ2-7, reads DAGVTQSPTHLIKTRGQQVTLRCSPISGHKSVSWYQQVLGQGPQFIFQYYEKEERGRGNFPDRFSARQFPNYSSELNVNALLLGDSALYLCASSLVGRTYEQYFGPGTRLTVT.

The chain combines TRBV20-1 with TRBJ2-4. CDR1 is DFQATT, CDR2 SNEGSKA, per germline (reference sequence). The CDR3 spans 13 residues. This CDR3 reads CSARGLSKNIQYF.

CDR3 sequence reads: CASSTRGSYNEQFF. The V call is TRBV19, the J call TRBJ2-1. Germline CDR1 and CDR2: LNHDA and SQIVND (reference sequence). The CDR3 sequence is 14 residues long.

The chain carries TRBV5-6 and TRBJ1-2; TCRdb selects TRBD1, and the lack of DNA leaves this call unchecked. This CDR3 is built from 17 residues. Germline assignment: CDR1 SGHDT and CDR2 YYEEEE. The CDR3 is CASSLYMSRIGTNGYTF.

The V gene is TRBV5-4, the J gene TRBJ2-7; TCRdb's D gene call, TRBD2, goes unchecked for lack of DNA. Germline V gene data show CDR1 as SGHNT and CDR2 as YYREEE (reference sequence). The CDR3 contains 15 residues. The CDR3 loop reads CASSLSRGSGYEQYF.

This rearrangement joins TRBV15 to TRBJ1-6; TCRdb outputs TRBD1, but without DNA this stays unchecked. The CDR3 loop spans 15 amino acids. Germline assignment: CDR1 LNHNV and CDR2 YYDKDF (reference sequence). CDR3 sequence reads: CATSRDRAANSPLHF.

J is TRBJ2-7 and V is TRBV7-6; TCRdb proposes TRBD1, but this gene call is untestable without DNA. The CDR3 loop spans 17 amino acids. In germline, CDR1 is SGHVS, CDR2 FNYEAQ. CDR3 sequence reads: CASSKVPIQGVTYEQYF.

The V and J genes are TRBV15 and TRBJ2-5. Germline V gene data show CDR1 as LNHNV and CDR2 as YYDKDF (reference sequence). The CDR3 runs 16 residues. CDR3 sequence reads: CATSRDSWGSQETQYF.